This TCR beta chain was recovered during a study of blood T cells in healthy people across ages. Sample-barcoded 5' priming and a J-beta primer mix drove a second PCR of 7 to 11 cycles. Every cDNA was tagged by a template-switch adaptor with 12 random nucleotides. TCRdb analysed the 5' RACE reads with MiXCR anew, one entry per CDR3 protein. Of roughly 790,000 distinct CDR3 sequences in the sample, more than 40% were seen once. Every sample yielded at least 6 million isolated PBMCs. Germline V gives CDR1 MNHEY, CDR2 SVGAGI. The CDR3 consists of 17 residues. Losses at the gene ends were 0 bases for V and 1 base for J; bases not matched to a gene: 8.

Input material: blood. This sequence was found in a woman between 55 and 75 years old in good health. The rearrangement joins TRBV6-5 to TRBJ1-1, with 7 bases matching TRBD1. CDR3 sequence: CASSYSKVTGENTEAFF. CDR3 DNA: TGTGCCAGCAGTTACTCGAAGGTAACAGGGGAGAACACTGAAGCTTTCTTT.